These 22 T cell receptor beta chains originate from one sample sequenced in a study of cytomegalovirus exposure and HLA in healthy donors. The repertoire was sequenced with immunoSEQ multiplex PCR; TCRdb's copy has only in-frame clones and lacks some. The data hold 110,000 to 150,000 clones, with around 93% observed a single time. Sequences were obtained from PBMCs. Receptors were obtained from a man aged 18 to 30 in good health and CMV-seropositive.

This chain links TRBV7-9 with TRBJ2-5; TRBD2 matches at 8 bases. The ends lost 5 bases at V and 1 base at J; junction bases unmatched: 6. CDR1 is SEHNR, CDR2 FQNEAQ, per germline (reference sequence). The CDR3 sequence is 15 residues long. CDR3 region: CASSRSTSAQETQYF. CDR3 nucleotide sequence: TGTGCCAGCAGCCGATCGACTAGCGCCCAAGAGACCCAGTACTTC.

This clone was found once. The rearrangement joins TRBV6-6 to TRBJ1-5; D is possibly TRBD1 (5 bases). This CDR3 spans 16 amino acids. V shed 6 bases and J shed 6 bases, with 21 bases lying between them. Germline V CDR1 and CDR2: MNHNY, SVGAGI (reference sequence). The CDR3, as DNA: TGTGCCAGCAGAACCCAAGCAGGGCTGAAGGGTCAGCCCCAGCATTTT. Amino acids: CASRTQAGLKGQPQHF.

This sequence joins TRBV7-2 and TRBJ1-1; 8 bases align to TRBD1. The ends lost 5 bases at V and 1 base at J; junction bases unmatched: 3. CDR1 SGHTA and CDR2 FQGNSA come from the germline V gene. The CDR3 is 14 amino acids. CDR3 region: CASSRGQGNTEAFF. The CDR3 nucleotides read TGTGCCAGCAGCCGTGGACAGGGGAACACTGAAGCTTTCTTT.

The rearrangement links TRBV5-1 to TRBJ2-7; 11 bases align to TRBD2. The CDR3 spans 16 residues. V lost 5 bases to trimming and J lost 9 bases; unmatched junction nucleotides: 16. The germline gives CDR1 SGHRS, CDR2 YFSETQ. The CDR3, as DNA: TGCGCCAGCAGACCTGATTCGGGACTAGCGGTGGTGGGGCAGTACTTC. It yields the protein CASRPDSGLAVVGQYF.

This clone was counted once. V is TRBV6-5 and J is TRBJ2-7; possible D gene TRBD2, 6 bases. The germline V gene has CDR1 MNHEY and CDR2 SVGAGI. V lost 6 bases, J lost 0 bases, and 12 bases lay in between. This CDR3 has 14 residues. CDR3 nucleotide sequence: TGTGCCAGCAGGGGGGGAGGATCCTCCTACGAGCAGTACTTC. Translation gives CASRGGGSSYEQYF.

The chain joins TRBV7-9 to TRBJ1-3; D gene uncertain. V gave up 5 bases and J gave up 2 bases, with 13 bases separating them. The CDR3 extends over 15 amino acids. CDR1 is SEHNR, CDR2 FQNEAQ, per germline (reference sequence). The CDR3 loop reads CASSQFSGAGNTIYF. CDR3 DNA sequence: TGTGCCAGCAGCCAATTCTCCGGGGCTGGAAACACCATATATTTT. Using reference TRBV7-9 and TRBJ1-3 for the parts outside the CDR3, the full variable domain is DTGVSQNPRHKITKRGQNVTFRCDPISEHNRLYWYRQTLGQGPEFLTYFQNEAQLEKSRLLSDRFSAERPKGSFSTLEIQRTEQGDSAMYLCASSQFSGAGNTIYFGEGSWLTVV.

The chain recombines TRBV4-1 with TRBJ2-1; 8 nucleotides line up with TRBD2. The V gene's germline CDR1 is MGHRA and CDR2 YSYEKL. The CDR3 runs to 15 residues. The junction had 5 bases not matched to a gene; V was cut back by 3 bases and J by 4 bases. The CDR3 nucleotides are TGCGCCAGCAGCCACGCGACTAGCGAGTACAATGAGCAGTTCTTC. Amino acids: CASSHATSEYNEQFF.

This clone has a single count. This CDR3 is also generated by other DNA sequences in the sample. The genes are TRBV27 and TRBJ2-1; TRBD1 agrees at 9 bases. The J segment lost 7 bases and the V segment lost 2 bases, leaving 0 bases of the junction unmatched. This CDR3 spans 13 amino acids. The germline CDR1 and CDR2 sequences are MNHEY and SMNVEV (reference sequence). The CDR3 region is CASSLDRGNEQFF. The CDR3, as DNA: TGTGCCAGCAGTTTAGACAGGGGGAATGAGCAGTTCTTC.

The table lists this clone with a count of one. The gene calls are TRBV2 and TRBJ2-2, with D possibly matching TRBD2 (5 bases). Per germline, CDR1 SNHLY and CDR2 FYNNEI. The CDR3 sequence is 15 residues long. V was trimmed by 2 bases and J by 0 bases, leaving 7 bases between them. The CDR3 spells CASSEKAANTGELFF. The CDR3 DNA is TGTGCCAGCAGTGAAAAAGCGGCGAACACCGGGGAGCTGTTTTTT.

This rearrangement joins TRBV9 to TRBJ1-1; no firm D call. Germline assignment: CDR1 SGDLS and CDR2 YYNGEE. The V gene lost 7 bases and the J gene lost 0 bases, with 10 bases spanning the gap. This CDR3 is 13 amino acids long. The CDR3 region is CASGQGLNTEAFF. CDR3 nucleotide sequence: TGTGCCAGCGGGCAAGGCTTGAACACTGAAGCTTTCTTT.

This clone appeared a single time. This chain joins TRBV29-1 and TRBJ2-4; a possible D gene is TRBD1 (6 bases). The CDR3 covers 13 residues. V shed 4 bases and J shed 8 bases, with 15 bases lying between them. CDR1 is SQVTM, CDR2 ANQGSEA, per germline. CDR3 nucleotide sequence: TGCAGCGTTGTAAGCAGGGGCCAGGACATTCAGTACTTC. Translating gives CSVVSRGQDIQYF.

The CDR3 is CASSPELEAPDTQYF. The CDR3 nucleotides are TGTGCCAGCAGCCCGGAACTGGAGGCTCCAGATACGCAGTATTTT. The chain uses TRBV28 and TRBJ2-3; TRBD2 is a possible D gene (5 bases). The CDR3 consists of 15 residues. Germline V CDR1 and CDR2: MDHEN, SYDVKM. Trimming left V 6 bases short and J 4 bases short, with 17 bases between.

The rearrangement joins TRBV28 to TRBJ2-7, with 8 positions matching TRBD2. CDR1 and CDR2 (germline): MDHEN, SYDVKM. The CDR3 is made up of 13 amino acids. Unmatched junction bases numbered 6, after V lost 5 bases and J lost 6 bases. Here the CDR3 reads CASSPGLAIEQYF. The CDR3 nucleotides are TGTGCCAGCAGTCCCGGACTAGCCATCGAGCAGTACTTC.

The chain recombines TRBV28 with TRBJ1-2, with TRBD1 as a possible D gene (5 bases). Germline CDR1 is MDHEN and CDR2 is SYDVKM. V was pared by 10 bases and J by 5 bases, with 20 bases between. The CDR3 totals 14 residues. The CDR3: CAIRDVGEGYGYTF. DNA for the CDR3: TGTGCCATCCGAGACGTAGGGGAAGGATATGGCTACACCTTC.

The J gene is TRBJ2-1, the V gene TRBV9; 12 bases agree with TRBD2. The CDR3 length is 16 residues. Trimming cost V 2 bases and J 8 bases; bases outside gene matches: 8. Germline assignment: CDR1 SGDLS and CDR2 YYNGEE. The CDR3 region has the DNA TGTGCCAGCAGCGTTTCTACCGGGACTAGCGGGTATGAGCAGTTCTTC. Translating it yields CASSVSTGTSGYEQFF.

J is TRBJ1-1 and V is TRBV18; TRBD1 is a possible D gene (5 bases). Per the germline V gene, CDR1 is KGHSH and CDR2 is LQKENI. CDR3 length: 13 residues. Deletions cut 5 bases from V and 7 bases from J, with 14 bases between. CDR3 DNA: TGTGCCAGCTCAGCCCGGGGGTATGGTGAAGCTTTCTTT. Its protein is CASSARGYGEAFF.

The DNA for the CDR3 is TGTGCCAGCAGCGCTGAGCGGGCCGGGGAGCTGTTTTTT. Amino acid sequence: CASSAERAGELFF. V is TRBV2 and J is TRBJ2-2; tentatively, D is TRBD2 (6 bases). CDR1 SNHLY and CDR2 FYNNEI come from the germline V gene. The CDR3 extends over 13 amino acids. With 6 bases removed from V and 6 bases from J, the gap between germline ends came to 11 bases. The whole variable domain, filled in from reference TRBV2 and TRBJ2-2, reads EPEVTQTPSHQVTQMGQEVILRCVPISNHLYFYWYRQILGQKVEFLVSFYNNEISEKSEIFDDQFSVERPDGSNFTLKIRSTKLEDSAMYFCASSAERAGELFFGEGSRLTVL.

This chain connects TRBV6-1 to TRBJ1-2, with D hard to call. The CDR3 totals 13 residues. The V and J ends lost 0 bases and 11 bases respectively, with 13 bases between them. Germline values: CDR1 MNHNS, CDR2 SASEGT. The CDR3 sequence is CASSEADDSSYTF. CDR3 sequence (DNA): TGTGCCAGCAGTGAAGCGGATGACTCAAGTTACACCTTC.

The rearrangement joins TRBV11-3 to TRBJ2-3; 9 bases match TRBD1. The CDR3 covers 14 residues. The V gene end was trimmed by 5 bases and the J gene end by 4 bases; junction bases not matched to a gene: 4. Germline assignment: CDR1 SGHNT and CDR2 YENEEA. The CDR3 loop reads CASSDRGGSDTQYF. The CDR3 region has the DNA TGTGCCAGCAGCGACAGGGGGGGCTCAGATACGCAGTATTTT.

This chain uses TRBV4-1 with TRBJ1-1; D unresolved. CDR1 MGHRA and CDR2 YSYEKL come from the germline V gene. The CDR3 totals 15 residues. The V end was cut by 0 bases, the J end by 2 bases, with 10 bases between. The CDR3 DNA sequence: TGCGCCAGCAGCCAAGATCGGGAACACAACACTGAAGCTTTCTTT. Translated: CASSQDREHNTEAFF.

This chain connects TRBV28 to TRBJ1-1; D is uncertain. Trimming removed 3 bases from V and 4 bases from J, with 9 bases in between. Germline V CDR1 and CDR2: MDHEN, SYDVKM. The CDR3 totals 13 residues. In DNA, the CDR3 is TGTGCCAGCAGTTTCATTGGGCCCACTGAAGCTTTCTTT. This codes for CASSFIGPTEAFF.

The chain is built from TRBV25-1 and TRBJ2-7; 8 nucleotides align to TRBD2. V lost 3 bases to trimming and J lost 3 bases; unmatched junction nucleotides: 4. Germline CDR1 MGHDK, CDR2 SYGVNS. The CDR3 is 14 amino acids. As DNA, the CDR3 is TGTGCCAGCAGTGATACCAGCGGGAGCTACGAGCAGTACTTC. Its protein product is CASSDTSGSYEQYF.